The rows below give T cell receptor beta chains drawn from one sample of a study of T cell repertoires in cytomegalovirus infection. These receptors have no known antigen. TCRdb independently ran MiXCR on the reads; one entry per CDR3 protein. The data contain 900,000 to 950,000 distinct CDR3 sequences, about 33% of them singletons. The sequenced sample was cultured CD8+ T cells from PBMCs, obtained from culture after CMV antigen stimulation. Every receptor here comes from a human donor in good health (CMV status not recorded). Some clones in this sample may be carry-over from other donors' samples. The CDR3 runs from the conserved cysteine through the conserved F or W. A D gene is named only where the DNA matches it firmly. Some rows have no size entry. The others give once, few or many, or a class for an expanded clone.

TRBV15,-,TRBD2,TRBJ2-2,TGTGCCACCAGCAGCGGGCGCGGGGGGGCCGGGGAGCTGTTTTTT,CATSSGRGGAGELFF
TRBV7-8,many,TRBD2,TRBJ2-3,TGTGCCAGCAGCTCAGAGCGGGGGGGCGGCACAGATACGCAGTATTTT,CASSSERGGGTDTQYF
TRBV27,-,-,TRBJ2-2,TGTGCCAGCAGTGCCGGGACTGAACACCGGGAGCTGTTTTTT,CASSAGTEHRELFF
TRBV6-2/TRBV6-3,-,-,TRBJ1-2,TGTGCCAGCAGTCCCCTCGAGGTTCTCTTGACTGGCTACACCTTC,CASSPLEVLLTGYTF
TRBV6-6,few,-,TRBJ2-7,TGTGCCAGCAGCCAGGGGCAGGGGCGAAGGGACGAGCAGTACTTC,CASSQGQGRRDEQYF
TRBV12-3/TRBV12-4,few,-,TRBJ2-4,TGTGCCAGCAGCACCAGGGGCCTCTTAGCCAAAAACATTCAGTACTTC,CASSTRGLLAKNIQYF
TRBV2,-,TRBD2,TRBJ2-7,TGTGCCAGCAGCCGACAGCAAATCGGGACTAGCGGGAACTACGAGCAGTACTTC,CASSRQQIGTSGNYEQYF
TRBV19,few,-,TRBJ1-1,TGTGCCAGTAGTATAGAGAAAATTTACGCGGATATGAACACTGAAGCTTTCTTT,CASSIEKIYADMNTEAFF
TRBV19,-,TRBD2,TRBJ2-2,TGTGCCAGTAGCCTCCCCCCCAGCGGGGGACACACCGGGGAGCTGTTTTTT,CASSLPPSGGHTGELFF
TRBV20-1,-,TRBD1,TRBJ2-7,TGCAGTGCCACCGGGACAGGGTCTTACGAGCAGTACTTC,CSATGTGSYEQYF
TRBV12-5,-,TRBD1,TRBJ2-7,TGTGCTAGTGGTTTGCCGGGACAGGGGGACTACGAGCAGTACTTC,CASGLPGQGDYEQYF
TRBV18,once,TRBD1,TRBJ1-5,TGTGTCAGCTCATCCACAGGGGGGGAGCAGCCCCAGCATTTT,CVSSSTGGEQPQHF
TRBV7-9,few,TRBD2,TRBJ2-7,TGTGCCAGCATTGGTGTCCGGGAGGGGATCCACGAGCAGTACTTC,CASIGVREGIHEQYF
TRBV5-3,-,TRBD1,TRBJ2-1,TGTGCCAGAAGCACGGGACAGCTATACAATGAGCAGTTCTTC,CARSTGQLYNEQFF
TRBV6-6,-,-,TRBJ2-7,TGTACCAGCAGGGAGATACAGGGTAAAGAACCCTACGAGCAGTACTTC,CTSREIQGKEPYEQYF
TRBV12-3/TRBV12-4,many,TRBD2,TRBJ2-1,TGTGCCAGCAGTTCCGACCTAGCGGGGGGCTACAATGAGCAGTTCTTC,CASSSDLAGGYNEQFF
TRBV5-4,-,-,TRBJ2-1,TGTGCCATGCCGGGGTACACTAACAATGAGCAGTTCTTC,CAMPGYTNNEQFF
TRBV18,-,TRBD1,TRBJ2-5,TGTGCCAGCTCACCACCGGACAGGGAAGAGACCCAGTACTTC,CASSPPDREETQYF
TRBV12-3/TRBV12-4,many,TRBD1,TRBJ2-3,TGTGCCAGCAGTTTGGACCGGGACAGGGGGACGGATACGCAGTATTTT,CASSLDRDRGTDTQYF
TRBV29-1,-,-,TRBJ2-2,TGCAGCGTCGACGTGAACACCGGGGAGCTGTTTTTT,CSVDVNTGELFF
TRBV27,-,-,TRBJ1-2,TGTGCCAGCGGGGAGCAGCTTAACTATGGCTACACCTTC,CASGEQLNYGYTF
TRBV20-1,-,TRBD1,TRBJ2-2,TGCAGTGCCGCAAGAATGGACAGGGGCGAGGCCGGGGAGCTGTTTTTT,CSAARMDRGEAGELFF
TRBV10-3,few,TRBD1,TRBJ2-1,TGTGCCATCAGTGTTACCGGGACAGGGGGGTACAATGAGCAGTTCTTC,CAISVTGTGGYNEQFF
TRBV25-1,few,TRBD1,TRBJ2-1,TGTGCCAGCAGTGAACAAGACAGGGTTAACAATGAGCAGTTCTTC,CASSEQDRVNNEQFF
TRBV25-1,-,-,TRBJ1-5,TGTGCCAGCAGTGAAGCCGAGAGTCAGCCCCAGCATTTT,CASSEAESQPQHF
TRBV6-5,-,-,TRBJ1-6,TGTGCCAGCAGTTACCTCGGGGATAAAAATTCACCCCTCCACTTT,CASSYLGDKNSPLHF
TRBV9,-,-,TRBJ1-1,TGTGCCAGCAGCCCCCGGGACGGAAACACTGAAGCTTCCTTT,CASSPRDGNTEASF
TRBV7-9,-,-,TRBJ1-5,TGTGCCAGCAGCTTAGGGGGCACTAGCAATCAGCCCCAGCATTTT,CASSLGGTSNQPQHF
TRBV4-1,-,TRBD1,TRBJ1-2,TGCGCCAGCAGCCGAGAGACCGGGACAGGCACAATCTATGGCTACACCTTC,CASSRETGTGTIYGYTF
TRBV7-9,-,-,TRBJ1-2,TGTGCCAGCAGCTTAGAGGGGGGCCCGACTAACTATGGCTACACCTTC,CASSLEGGPTNYGYTF
TRBV20-1,-,-,TRBJ2-2,TGCAGTGCGACGGGGGAGAACACCGGGGAGCTGTTTTTT,CSATGENTGELFF
TRBV4-1,many,-,TRBJ2-1,TGCGCCAGCAGCCAAGGGGGTCCGGACAATGAGCAGTTCTTC,CASSQGGPDNEQFF
TRBV20-1,once,TRBD1,TRBJ1-5,TGCAGTGCTATCGGACAGGGCCAGTTCTCTAATCGACTTAAGCATTTT,CSAIGQGQFSNRLKHF
TRBV12-3/TRBV12-4,-,TRBD2,TRBJ2-7,TGTGCCAGCAGCCCTTGGACTAGCGGGTTCTTCGAGCAGTACTTC,CASSPWTSGFFEQYF
TRBV7-2,-,-,TRBJ2-2,TGTACCAGCAGCTTAAAGTTCGCCGGGGAGCTGTTTTTT,CTSSLKFAGELFF
TRBV6-5,-,-,TRBJ1-2,TGTGCCAGCAGGCCCTCTTATGGCTACACCTTC,CASRPSYGYTF
TRBV27,-,-,TRBJ1-6,TGTGCCAGCAGTATGGCAGGGGTTGCACCCCTCCACTTT,CASSMAGVAPLHF
TRBV6-5,few,TRBD1,TRBJ2-5,TGTGCCAGCAGACCGGAGCAGGGGGACCCTTTGGAGACCCAGTACTTC,CASRPEQGDPLETQYF
TRBV5-8,few,-,TRBJ2-3,TGTGCCAGCAGCTACGCCCGGCGGGCGTCCAGGGATACGCAGTATTTT,CASSYARRASRDTQYF
TRBV27,few,-,TRBJ2-3,TGTGCCAGCACCAACTCCTGGGGGGCTAGCACAGATACGCAGTATTTT,CASTNSWGASTDTQYF
TRBV7-4,-,-,TRBJ1-5,TGTGCCAGCAGCCCGGCCGGGGGGGCGGATCAGCCCCAGCATTTT,CASSPAGGADQPQHF
TRBV2,-,-,TRBJ2-3,TGTGCCAGCAGTGAAGCTAATAGCGGCACAGATACGCAGTATTTT,CASSEANSGTDTQYF
TRBV7-9,few,-,TRBJ2-1,TGTGCCAGCAGCTTAGGGTCCCGGGCAATGGTTGAGCAGTTCTTC,CASSLGSRAMVEQFF
TRBV5-6,-,-,TRBJ2-7,TGTGCCAGCAATACAGGACGGCCCTCCGGCGAGCAGTACTTC,CASNTGRPSGEQYF
TRBV7-9,many,-,TRBJ2-1,TGTGCCAGCAGCACCCTCGATGACAGAGGCAATGAGCAGTTCTTC,CASSTLDDRGNEQFF